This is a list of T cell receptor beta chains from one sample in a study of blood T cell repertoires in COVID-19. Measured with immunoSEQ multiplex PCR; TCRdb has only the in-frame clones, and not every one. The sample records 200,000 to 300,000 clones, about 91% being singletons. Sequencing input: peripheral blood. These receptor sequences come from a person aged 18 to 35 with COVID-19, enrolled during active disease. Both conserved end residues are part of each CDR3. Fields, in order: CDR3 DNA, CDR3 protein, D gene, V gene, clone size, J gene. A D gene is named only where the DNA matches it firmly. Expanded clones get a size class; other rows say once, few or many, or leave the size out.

DNA: TGTGCCAGCAGCCACCCTGCGGGGTTGAACACCGGGGAGCTGTTTTTT
CDR3: CASSHPAGLNTGELFF
D: NA
V: TRBV6-2/TRBV6-3
size: NA
J: TRBJ2-2

DNA: TGTGCCAGCATCCTATTCCCTTCAACCCCTGCAGAGCAGTACTTC
CDR3: CASILFPSTPAEQYF
D: NA
V: TRBV7-9
size: once
J: TRBJ2-7

DNA: TGTGCCAGCAGCGCCACGACAGGGAACTATGGCTACACCTTC
CDR3: CASSATTGNYGYTF
D: TRBD1
V: TRBV7-6
size: once
J: TRBJ1-2

DNA: TGTGCCCAAACCCCTGGCTCTCAAGAGACCCAGTACTTC
CDR3: CAQTPGSQETQYF
D: NA
V: TRBV30
size: once
J: TRBJ2-5

DNA: TGCGCCAGCAGCTTGGCAGGGAGGAGTGAGCAGTTCTTC
CDR3: CASSLAGRSEQFF
D: NA
V: TRBV5-1
size: NA
J: TRBJ2-1

DNA: TGTGCCAGCAGCCCCACTAGCGGACACTCCTACAATGAGCAGTTCTTC
CDR3: CASSPTSGHSYNEQFF
D: TRBD2
V: TRBV7-9
size: NA
J: TRBJ2-1

DNA: TGTGCCAGTAGTATGACCGGCAGGGCGAACACTGAAGCTTTCTTT
CDR3: CASSMTGRANTEAFF
D: NA
V: TRBV19
size: NA
J: TRBJ1-1

DNA: TGTGCCAGCTCACCAAGGGCAGGGGGCGCCTACAATGAGCAGTTCTTC
CDR3: CASSPRAGGAYNEQFF
D: TRBD1
V: TRBV18
size: NA
J: TRBJ2-1

DNA: TGCGCCAGCAGCTTGGCCGAGGGAGTGAGCTCCTACAATGAGCAGTTCTTC
CDR3: CASSLAEGVSSYNEQFF
D: NA
V: TRBV5-1
size: NA
J: TRBJ2-1

DNA: TGTGCCAGCAGCCAAGATGTCCTTGGACAGGGCCTCATTCAGTACTTC
CDR3: CASSQDVLGQGLIQYF
D: TRBD1
V: TRBV4-2
size: once
J: TRBJ2-4

DNA: TGTGCCAGCAGCCCTAAGACCGTGGGGGGCACTGAAGCTTTCTTT
CDR3: CASSPKTVGGTEAFF
D: NA
V: TRBV5-4
size: NA
J: TRBJ1-1

DNA: TGTGCCAGCAGTTTATTCCAGGGGGCTGGTGGCTACACCTTC
CDR3: CASSLFQGAGGYTF
D: TRBD1
V: TRBV28
size: once
J: TRBJ1-2

DNA: TGTGCCAGTTCCGGGACTAGCGGGAGGGACGAGCAGTACTTC
CDR3: CASSGTSGRDEQYF
D: TRBD2
V: TRBV19
size: NA
J: TRBJ2-7

DNA: TGTGCCAGTAGTACCACTCCACGACATGAAGCTTTCTTT
CDR3: CASSTTPRHEAFF
D: NA
V: TRBV19
size: NA
J: TRBJ1-1

DNA: TGCGCCAGCAGCCAAACCGGACAGGGGAACTCCTACGAGCAGTACTTC
CDR3: CASSQTGQGNSYEQYF
D: TRBD1
V: TRBV4-1
size: NA
J: TRBJ2-7

DNA: TGTGCCACCAGTGATTTCACAGGGTGGAACACCGGGGAGCTGTTTTTT
CDR3: CATSDFTGWNTGELFF
D: NA
V: TRBV24-1
size: NA
J: TRBJ2-2

DNA: TGTGCCAGCAGCCTAGCGGGAGGTTGGGAGACCCAGTACTTC
CDR3: CASSLAGGWETQYF
D: TRBD2
V: TRBV7-6
size: NA
J: TRBJ2-5

DNA: TGTGCCAGCAGTGAAGCGCATGGTCCGGGGGGCGAGGACACTGAAGCTTTCTTT
CDR3: CASSEAHGPGGEDTEAFF
D: NA
V: TRBV6-1
size: NA
J: TRBJ1-1

DNA: TGTGCCAGCAGGGTGGGAGGTTCTCGTGAGCAGTTCTTC
CDR3: CASRVGGSREQFF
D: NA
V: TRBV2
size: NA
J: TRBJ2-1

DNA: TGTGCCATCAGTGAGTTTAGCGGGAGGAATGAGCAGTTCTTC
CDR3: CAISEFSGRNEQFF
D: TRBD2
V: TRBV10-3
size: NA
J: TRBJ2-1

DNA: TGTGCCAGCAGCTTAGATTCGGGTGCCTTAGGCGAGCAGTACTTC
CDR3: CASSLDSGALGEQYF
D: NA
V: TRBV7-8
size: few
J: TRBJ2-7

DNA: TGTGCCAGCAGCCAAGGGGGAGGCAAGTATGGCTACACCTTC
CDR3: CASSQGGGKYGYTF
D: NA
V: TRBV3-1/TRBV3-2
size: NA
J: TRBJ1-2

DNA: TGCGCCAGCTCATCTGACAGGGAAGAGACCCAGTACTTC
CDR3: CASSSDREETQYF
D: TRBD1
V: TRBV5-1
size: NA
J: TRBJ2-5

DNA: TGTGCCAGCAGCTTAGGGAGCGGAACCTACAATGAGCAGTTCTTC
CDR3: CASSLGSGTYNEQFF
D: NA
V: TRBV11-3
size: NA
J: TRBJ2-1

DNA: TGTGCTAGTGGAAAGGGACTAGCGGGAGTATTGAATGAGCAGTTCTTC
CDR3: CASGKGLAGVLNEQFF
D: TRBD2
V: TRBV12-5
size: NA
J: TRBJ2-1

DNA: TGTGCCAGCAGCTTTAGGCAAACAGGGGGCACTGAAGCTTTCTTT
CDR3: CASSFRQTGGTEAFF
D: TRBD1
V: TRBV7-2
size: NA
J: TRBJ1-1

DNA: TGTGCCAGCAGTTACCTAGTGGCTGGTTCACCCCTCCACTTT
CDR3: CASSYLVAGSPLHF
D: NA
V: TRBV6-6
size: NA
J: TRBJ1-6

DNA: TGCGCCAGCAGCTTTACGCCGACAAGGCCCGACGGCTACACCTTC
CDR3: CASSFTPTRPDGYTF
D: NA
V: TRBV5-1
size: NA
J: TRBJ1-2

DNA: TGTGCCAGCAGCCCTGTAGCGGGAGGGCCTCGGGAGCAGTTCTTC
CDR3: CASSPVAGGPREQFF
D: TRBD2
V: TRBV7-6
size: NA
J: TRBJ2-1

DNA: TGCAGCGTTGCGGGATCTGGAAACACCATATATTTT
CDR3: CSVAGSGNTIYF
D: NA
V: TRBV29-1
size: NA
J: TRBJ1-3

DNA: TGTGCCAGCAGTATGCTACCTACAGCCTACAATGAGCAGTTCTTC
CDR3: CASSMLPTAYNEQFF
D: NA
V: TRBV27
size: NA
J: TRBJ2-1

DNA: TGTGCCAGCGGTCCAGGGACCAGCGGGCAGCCCCAGCATTTT
CDR3: CASGPGTSGQPQHF
D: NA
V: TRBV28
size: NA
J: TRBJ1-5

DNA: TGCGCCAGCAGCGCGCAGACAGGGGAACTGGAGACCCAGTACTTC
CDR3: CASSAQTGELETQYF
D: TRBD1
V: TRBV5-1
size: once
J: TRBJ2-5

DNA: TGTGCCACCAGTGACTTCATCCGTGGGGGGAGTACCGGGGAGCTGTTTTTT
CDR3: CATSDFIRGGSTGELFF
D: NA
V: TRBV24-1
size: NA
J: TRBJ2-2

DNA: TGTGCCACCAGCAGAGGCGGACAGGATAAAGAGACCCAGTACTTC
CDR3: CATSRGGQDKETQYF
D: TRBD1
V: TRBV15
size: NA
J: TRBJ2-5

DNA: TGTGCCAGCAGGACGATGCGGGAGGGGAATGAGCAGTTCTTC
CDR3: CASRTMREGNEQFF
D: TRBD2
V: TRBV2
size: few
J: TRBJ2-1

DNA: TGTGCCAGCAGCTTATCCACGGCCTACGAGCAGTACTTC
CDR3: CASSLSTAYEQYF
D: NA
V: TRBV7-9
size: NA
J: TRBJ2-7

DNA: TGTGCCAGCAGCTTGTTGGGAGGGTCCAATGAGCAGTTCTTC
CDR3: CASSLLGGSNEQFF
D: TRBD2
V: TRBV9
size: NA
J: TRBJ2-1

DNA: TGTGCCAGTAGTCAACAGTCCGGGGGTGAAAAACTGTTTTTT
CDR3: CASSQQSGGEKLFF
D: NA
V: TRBV19
size: NA
J: TRBJ1-4

DNA: TGTGCCAGCAGCCCCAATGGAGGGGTCTACCGGGAGCTGTTTTTT
CDR3: CASSPNGGVYRELFF
D: NA
V: TRBV7-6
size: NA
J: TRBJ2-2